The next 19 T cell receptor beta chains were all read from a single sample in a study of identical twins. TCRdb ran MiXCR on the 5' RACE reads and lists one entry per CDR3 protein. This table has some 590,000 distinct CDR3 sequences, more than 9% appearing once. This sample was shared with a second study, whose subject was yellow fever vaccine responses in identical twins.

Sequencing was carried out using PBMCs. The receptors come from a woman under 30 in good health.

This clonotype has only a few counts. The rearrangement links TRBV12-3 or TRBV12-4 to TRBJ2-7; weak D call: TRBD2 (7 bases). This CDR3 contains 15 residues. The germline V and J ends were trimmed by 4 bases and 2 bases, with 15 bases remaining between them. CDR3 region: CASSSQGGGAYEQYF. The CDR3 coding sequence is TGTGCCAGCAGTTCCCAGGGAGGGGGGGCCTACGAGCAGTACTTC.

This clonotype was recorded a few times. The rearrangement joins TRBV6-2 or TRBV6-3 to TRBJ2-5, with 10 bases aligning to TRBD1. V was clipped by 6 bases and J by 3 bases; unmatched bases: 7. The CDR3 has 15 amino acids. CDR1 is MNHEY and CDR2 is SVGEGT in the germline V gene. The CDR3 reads CASRETGGREETQYF. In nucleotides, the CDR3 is TGTGCCAGCAGGGAGACAGGGGGCAGAGAAGAGACCCAGTACTTC.

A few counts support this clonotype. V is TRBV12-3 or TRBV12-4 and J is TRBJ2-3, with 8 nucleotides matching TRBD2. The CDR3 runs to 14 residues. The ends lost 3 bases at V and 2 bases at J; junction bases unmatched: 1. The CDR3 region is CASSFSGATDTQYF. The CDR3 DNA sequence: TGTGCCAGCAGTTTTAGCGGGGCCACAGATACGCAGTATTTT.

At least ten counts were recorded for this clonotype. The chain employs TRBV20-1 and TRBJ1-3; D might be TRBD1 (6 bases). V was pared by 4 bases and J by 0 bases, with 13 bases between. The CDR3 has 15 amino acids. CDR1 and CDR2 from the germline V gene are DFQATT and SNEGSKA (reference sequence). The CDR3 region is CSATDRGSSGNTIYF. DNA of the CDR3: TGCAGTGCTACGGACAGAGGTTCCTCTGGAAACACCATATATTTT.

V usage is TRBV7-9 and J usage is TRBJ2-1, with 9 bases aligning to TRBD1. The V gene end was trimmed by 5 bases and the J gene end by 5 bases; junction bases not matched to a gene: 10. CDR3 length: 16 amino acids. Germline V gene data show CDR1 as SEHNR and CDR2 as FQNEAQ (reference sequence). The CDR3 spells CASSVIQGASNNEQFF. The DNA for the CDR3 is TGTGCCAGCAGCGTTATACAGGGGGCATCTAACAATGAGCAGTTCTTC.

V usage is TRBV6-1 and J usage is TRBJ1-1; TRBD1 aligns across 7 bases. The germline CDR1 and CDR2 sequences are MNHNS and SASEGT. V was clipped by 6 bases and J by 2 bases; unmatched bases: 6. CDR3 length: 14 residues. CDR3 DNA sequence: TGTGCCAGCAGGGAGGGACAGTTTAACACTGAAGCTTTCTTT. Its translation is CASREGQFNTEAFF.

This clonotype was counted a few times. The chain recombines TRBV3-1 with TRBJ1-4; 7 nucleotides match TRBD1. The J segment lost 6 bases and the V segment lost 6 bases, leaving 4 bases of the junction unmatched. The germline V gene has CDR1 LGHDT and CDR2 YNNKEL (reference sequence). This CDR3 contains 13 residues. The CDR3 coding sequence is TGTGCCAGCAGTCGGCAGGGGGATGAAAAACTGTTTTTT. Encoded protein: CASSRQGDEKLFF.

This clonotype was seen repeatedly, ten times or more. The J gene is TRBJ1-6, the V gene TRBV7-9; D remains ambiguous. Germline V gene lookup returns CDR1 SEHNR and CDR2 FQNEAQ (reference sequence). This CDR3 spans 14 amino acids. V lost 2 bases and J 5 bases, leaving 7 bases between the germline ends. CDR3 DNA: TGTGCCAGCAGCTTAATGGGAGATAATTCACCCCTCCACTTT. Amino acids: CASSLMGDNSPLHF.

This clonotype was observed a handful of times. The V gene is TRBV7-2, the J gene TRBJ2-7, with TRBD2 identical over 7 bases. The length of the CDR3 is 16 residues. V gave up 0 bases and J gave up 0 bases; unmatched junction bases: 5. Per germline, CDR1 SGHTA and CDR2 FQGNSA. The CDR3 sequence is CASSLAVGRASYEQYF. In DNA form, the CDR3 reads TGTGCCAGCAGCTTAGCGGTTGGGAGGGCCTCCTACGAGCAGTACTTC.

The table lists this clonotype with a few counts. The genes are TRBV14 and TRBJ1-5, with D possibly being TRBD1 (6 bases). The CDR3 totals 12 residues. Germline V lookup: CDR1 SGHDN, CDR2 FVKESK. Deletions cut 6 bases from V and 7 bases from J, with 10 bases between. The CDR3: CASSQGRQPQHF. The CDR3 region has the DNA TGTGCCAGCAGTCAGGGGAGACAGCCCCAGCATTTT.

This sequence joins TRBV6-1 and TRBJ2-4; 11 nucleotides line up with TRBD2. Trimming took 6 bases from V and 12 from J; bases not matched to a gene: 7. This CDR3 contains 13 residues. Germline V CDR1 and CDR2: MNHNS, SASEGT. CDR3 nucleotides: TGTGCCAGCAGCGTACTAGCGGGAGTCGATCAGTACTTC. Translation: CASSVLAGVDQYF.

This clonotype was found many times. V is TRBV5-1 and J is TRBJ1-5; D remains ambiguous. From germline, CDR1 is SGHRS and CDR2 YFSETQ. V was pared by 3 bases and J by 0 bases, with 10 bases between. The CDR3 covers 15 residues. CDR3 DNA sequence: TGCGCCAGCAGCTCGGATGGGTATAGCAATCAGCCCCAGCATTTT. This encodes CASSSDGYSNQPQHF. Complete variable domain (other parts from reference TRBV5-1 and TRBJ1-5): KAGVTQTPRYLIKTRGQQVTLSCSPISGHRSVSWYQQTPGQGLQFLFEYFSETQRNKGNFPGRFSGRQFSNSRSEMNVSTLELGDSALYLCASSSDGYSNQPQHFGDGTRLSIL.

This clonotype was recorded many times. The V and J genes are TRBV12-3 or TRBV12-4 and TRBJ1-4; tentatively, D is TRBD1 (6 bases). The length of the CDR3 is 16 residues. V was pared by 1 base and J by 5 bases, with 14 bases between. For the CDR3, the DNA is TGTGCCAGCAGTTTAGATACAGGGACTTTAAATGAAAAACTGTTTTTT. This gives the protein CASSLDTGTLNEKLFF.

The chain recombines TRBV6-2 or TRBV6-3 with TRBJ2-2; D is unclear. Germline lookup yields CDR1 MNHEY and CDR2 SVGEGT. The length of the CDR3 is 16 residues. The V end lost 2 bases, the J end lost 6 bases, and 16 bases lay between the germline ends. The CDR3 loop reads CASSYPQIVSSGELFF. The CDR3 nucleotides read TGTGCCAGCAGTTACCCTCAAATCGTCAGTTCCGGGGAGCTGTTTTTT.

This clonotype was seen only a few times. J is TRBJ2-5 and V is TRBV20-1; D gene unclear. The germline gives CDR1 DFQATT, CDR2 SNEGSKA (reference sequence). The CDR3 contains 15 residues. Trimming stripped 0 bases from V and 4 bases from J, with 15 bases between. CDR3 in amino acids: CSARDRFGVIETQYF. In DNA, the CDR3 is TGCAGTGCTAGAGATCGTTTTGGGGTAATAGAGACCCAGTACTTC.

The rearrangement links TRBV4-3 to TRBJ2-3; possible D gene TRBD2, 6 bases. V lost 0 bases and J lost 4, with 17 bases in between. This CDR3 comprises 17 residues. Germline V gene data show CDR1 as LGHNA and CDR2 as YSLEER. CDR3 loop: CASSQEPVLALPDTQYF. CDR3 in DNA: TGCGCCAGCAGCCAAGAACCGGTACTAGCTTTGCCAGATACGCAGTATTTT.

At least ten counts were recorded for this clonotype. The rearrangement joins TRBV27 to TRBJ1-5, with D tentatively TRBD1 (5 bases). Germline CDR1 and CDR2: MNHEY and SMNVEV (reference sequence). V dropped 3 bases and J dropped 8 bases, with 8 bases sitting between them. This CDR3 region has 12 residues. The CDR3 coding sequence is TGTGCCAGCAGTTTTTCAGGGAAGCCCCAGCATTTT. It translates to CASSFSGKPQHF.

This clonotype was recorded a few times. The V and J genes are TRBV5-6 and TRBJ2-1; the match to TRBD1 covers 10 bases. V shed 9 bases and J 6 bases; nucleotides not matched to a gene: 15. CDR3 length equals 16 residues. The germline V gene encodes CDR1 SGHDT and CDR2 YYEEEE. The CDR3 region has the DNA TGTGCCACGACCCGGGACAGGGGTTTCAGGAGCAATGAGCAGTTCTTC. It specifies CATTRDRGFRSNEQFF.

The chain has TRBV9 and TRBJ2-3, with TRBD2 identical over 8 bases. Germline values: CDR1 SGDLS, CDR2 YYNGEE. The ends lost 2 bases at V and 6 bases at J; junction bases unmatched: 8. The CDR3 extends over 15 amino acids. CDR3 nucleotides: TGTGCCAGCAGCGTGGCTAGCGGGCACGCTGATACGCAGTATTTT. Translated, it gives CASSVASGHADTQYF.